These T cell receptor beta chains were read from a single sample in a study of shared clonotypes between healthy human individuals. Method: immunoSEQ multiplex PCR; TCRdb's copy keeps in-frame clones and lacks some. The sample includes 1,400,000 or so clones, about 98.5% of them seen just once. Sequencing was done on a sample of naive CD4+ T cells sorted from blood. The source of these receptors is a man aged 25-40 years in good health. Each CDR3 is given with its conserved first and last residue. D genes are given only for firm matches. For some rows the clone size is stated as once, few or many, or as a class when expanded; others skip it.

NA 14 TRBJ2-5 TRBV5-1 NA TGCGCCAGCAGCTGGATTCAGGGGATGGAGACCCAGTACTTC CASSWIQGMETQYF
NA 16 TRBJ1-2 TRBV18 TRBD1 TGTGCCAGCTCACCGCGAATTGGGACAGCAGCCTATGGCTACACCTTC CASSPRIGTAAYGYTF
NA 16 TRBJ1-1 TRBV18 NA TGTGCCAGCTCACCACCGGTAGGGCTCGGGAACACTGAAGCTTTCTTT CASSPPVGLGNTEAFF
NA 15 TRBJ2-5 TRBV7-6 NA TGTGCCAGCAGCTTAGGTCCCGGACCCTCTGAGACCCAGTACTTC CASSLGPGPSETQYF
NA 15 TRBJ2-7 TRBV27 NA TGTGCCACCGGACCGGCTATCACTAGCTCCTACGAGCAGTACTTC CATGPAITSSYEQYF
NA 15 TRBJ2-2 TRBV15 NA TGTGCCACCAGCAGTGTCAGGGCGAACACCGGGGAGCTGTTTTTT CATSSVRANTGELFF
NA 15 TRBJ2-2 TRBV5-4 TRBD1 TGTGCCAGCAGCTTGAGGTCGACAGGGTCCGGGGAGCTGTTTTTT CASSLRSTGSGELFF
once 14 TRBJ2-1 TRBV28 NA TGTGCCAGCAGTTTCTCATATAGCGGCAATGAGCAGTTCTTC CASSFSYSGNEQFF
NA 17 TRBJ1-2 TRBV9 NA TGTGCCAGCAGCGTAGTCTCTCAGGTCGGCGGGGGCGATGGCTACACCTTC CASSVVSQVGGGDGYTF
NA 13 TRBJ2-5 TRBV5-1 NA TGCGCCAGCCTTAGCCCGGGACGGGAGACCCAGTACTTC CASLSPGRETQYF
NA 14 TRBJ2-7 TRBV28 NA TGTGCCAGCAGGAACCCGCTGGGTACCTACGAGCAGTACTTC CASRNPLGTYEQYF
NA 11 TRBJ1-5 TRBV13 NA TGTGCCAGCAGCTTCAATCAGCCCCAGCATTTT CASSFNQPQHF
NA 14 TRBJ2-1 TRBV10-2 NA TGCGCCAGCAGGGAGGGGACCTCCTACAATGAGCAGTTCTTC CASREGTSYNEQFF
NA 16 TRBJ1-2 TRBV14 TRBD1 TGTGCCAGCAGCGAAGCCCAGGACAGGCTATGGAATGGCTACACCTTC CASSEAQDRLWNGYTF
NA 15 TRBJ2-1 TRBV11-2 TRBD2 TGTGCCAGCAGCGCGACTAGCGGAGATTACAATGAGCAGTTCTTC CASSATSGDYNEQFF
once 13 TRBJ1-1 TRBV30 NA TGTGCCTGGAGTGTGGCAGGCCACACTGAAGCTTTCTTT CAWSVAGHTEAFF
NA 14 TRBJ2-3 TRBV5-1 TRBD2 TGCGCCAGCAGCTCGGCTAGCGGGAGGACTACGCAGTATTTT CASSSASGRTTQYF
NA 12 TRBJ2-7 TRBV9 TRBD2 TGTGCCAGCAGCCCCCGGCGGGGGGAGCAGTACTTC CASSPRRGEQYF
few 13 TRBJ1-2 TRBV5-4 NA TGTGCCAGCAGCTTGGGGCCTTTAGGCGGCTACACCTTC CASSLGPLGGYTF
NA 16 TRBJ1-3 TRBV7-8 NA TGTGCCAGCAGCGTTTTGGTGTCCTCTCTCGGAAACACCATATATTTT CASSVLVSSLGNTIYF
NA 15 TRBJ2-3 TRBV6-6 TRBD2 TGTGCCACTTTTGGACTAGCGGGAGGCACAGATACGCAGTATTTT CATFGLAGGTDTQYF
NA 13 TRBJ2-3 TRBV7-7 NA TGTGCTAGCAGCCCACAGGGAACAGATACGCAGTATTTT CASSPQGTDTQYF
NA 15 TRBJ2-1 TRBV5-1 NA TGCGCCAGCAGCTTGGAGGGGGAGTCCTACAATGAGCAGTTCTTC CASSLEGESYNEQFF
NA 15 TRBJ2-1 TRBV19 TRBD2 TGTGCCAGTAGTAGTAGCGGGAGCATGGTGAATGAGCAGTTCTTC CASSSSGSMVNEQFF
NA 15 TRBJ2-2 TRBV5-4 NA TGTGCCAGCAGCCCATCCCCTAGCCTTGACGGGGAGCTGTTTTTT CASSPSPSLDGELFF
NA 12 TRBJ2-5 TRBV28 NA TGTGCCAGCAGTCGACTCGGACACGACAGGTACTTC CASSRLGHDRYF
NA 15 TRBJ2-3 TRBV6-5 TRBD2 TGTGCCAGCAGTTACTCGACACTAGCGACAGATACGCAGTATTTT CASSYSTLATDTQYF
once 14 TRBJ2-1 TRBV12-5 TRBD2 TGTGCTAGTGGTACCGGGACTAGCTACAATGAGCAGTTCTTC CASGTGTSYNEQFF
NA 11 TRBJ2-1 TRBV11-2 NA TGTGCCAGCAGCTTGGTGCTTGAGCAGTTCTTC CASSLVLEQFF
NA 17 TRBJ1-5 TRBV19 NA TGTGCCAGTAGTGCACGCAGGGTGGAGGGCTATGCGGAGCCCCAGCATTTT CASSARRVEGYAEPQHF
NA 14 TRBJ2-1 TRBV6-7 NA TGTGCCAGCGACCGTGACATATCATACAATGAGCAGTTCTTC CASDRDISYNEQFF
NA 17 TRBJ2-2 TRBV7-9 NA TGTGCCAGCAGCTTATTAAGACCAGGGCTAGACACCGGGGAGCTGTTTTTT CASSLLRPGLDTGELFF
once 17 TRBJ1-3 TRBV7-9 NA TGTGCCAGCAGCTTTGGAGGAACCCCCCCTTCTGGAAACACCATATATTTT CASSFGGTPPSGNTIYF
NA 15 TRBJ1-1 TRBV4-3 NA TGCGCCAGCAGAAACCACGCTCGGTCAGTCACTGAAGCTTTCTTT CASRNHARSVTEAFF
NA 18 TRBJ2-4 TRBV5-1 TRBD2 TGCGCCAGCAGCTCGGGACTAGCGTCGGTTTTGCGTAGAGACATTCAGTACTTC CASSSGLASVLRRDIQYF
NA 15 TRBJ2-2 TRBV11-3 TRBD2 TGTGCCAGCAGCTTAGTGGCGGGGGTCACCGGGGAGCTGTTTTTT CASSLVAGVTGELFF
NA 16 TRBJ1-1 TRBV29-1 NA TGCAGCGTTGAAAGTCCCGTACAGGCAGGAAGCACTGAAGCTTTCTTT CSVESPVQAGSTEAFF
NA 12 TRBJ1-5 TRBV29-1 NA TGCAGTGCGGGAGGGAACAATCAGCCCCAGCATTTT CSAGGNNQPQHF
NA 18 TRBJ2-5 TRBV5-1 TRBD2 TGCGCCAGCAGCTTGGGACTCGGACTAGCGGAGTCCCAAGAGACCCAGTACTTC CASSLGLGLAESQETQYF
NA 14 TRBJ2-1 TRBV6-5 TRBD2 TGTGCCAGCAGTTACGGGACTAAATCCAATGAGCAGTTCTTC CASSYGTKSNEQFF
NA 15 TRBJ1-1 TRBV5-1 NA TGCGCCAGCAGCTTGGAATCCGGCATGAACACTGAAGCTTTCTTT CASSLESGMNTEAFF
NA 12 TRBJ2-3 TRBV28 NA TGTGCCAGCAGGCCAGAATCAGATACGCAGTATTTT CASRPESDTQYF
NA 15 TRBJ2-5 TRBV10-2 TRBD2 TGCGCCAGCAGTATCCTAGCGGGCCTGCTAGAGACCCAGTACTTC CASSILAGLLETQYF
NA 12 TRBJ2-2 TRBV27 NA TGTGCCAGCATCTCGTCCACCGGGGAGCTGTTTTTT CASISSTGELFF
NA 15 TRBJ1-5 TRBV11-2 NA TGTGCCAGCAGCGGAGAGGGGGGTGGCAATCAGCCCCAGCATTTT CASSGEGGGNQPQHF
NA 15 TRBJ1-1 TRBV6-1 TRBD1 TGTGCCAGCAGTGAGAGGGGGCAAGGGAACACTGAAGCTTTCTTT CASSERGQGNTEAFF
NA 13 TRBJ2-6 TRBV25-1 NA TGTGCCAGCCACCCTGAGGGGGCCAACGTCCTGACTTTC CASHPEGANVLTF
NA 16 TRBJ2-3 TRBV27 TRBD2 TGTGCCAGCAGTTTCCGACTAGCGGGAGGGGTCGATACGCAGTATTTT CASSFRLAGGVDTQYF
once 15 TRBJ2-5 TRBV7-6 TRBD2 TGTGCCAGCAGGCCCGGACTAGCGGGAGTGGAGACCCAGTACTTC CASRPGLAGVETQYF
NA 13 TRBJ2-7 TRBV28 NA TGTGCCAGCAGTACGACAGCCTCCTACGAGCAGTACTTC CASSTTASYEQYF
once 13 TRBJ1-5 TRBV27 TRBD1 TGTGCCAGCAGGGGACAGTTGAATCAGCCCCAGCATTTT CASRGQLNQPQHF
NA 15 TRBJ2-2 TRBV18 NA TGTGCCAGCTCACTGAGACAGACGAACACCGGGGAGCTGTTTTTT CASSLRQTNTGELFF
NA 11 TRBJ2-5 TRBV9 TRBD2 TGTGCCAGCAGCGTGGGGGGGGCCCAGTACTTC CASSVGGAQYF
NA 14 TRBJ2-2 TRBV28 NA TGTGCTACCAACAGGGACCAGAACACCGGGGAGCTGTTTTTT CATNRDQNTGELFF
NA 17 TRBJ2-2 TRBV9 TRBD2 TGTGCCAGCAGCGTCTCCTCGGGAGGGATAAACACCGGGGAGCTGTTTTTT CASSVSSGGINTGELFF
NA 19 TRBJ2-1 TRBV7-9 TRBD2 TGTGCCAGCAGCTCCTGGCGTAAGACTAGCGGGAGGGATTACAATGAGCAGTTCTTC CASSSWRKTSGRDYNEQFF
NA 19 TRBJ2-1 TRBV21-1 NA TGTGCCAGCAGCAATAACCCCTCCTGGACAGGGGGCTCCTACAATGAGCAGTTCTTC CASSNNPSWTGGSYNEQFF
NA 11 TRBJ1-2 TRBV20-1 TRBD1 TGCAGTGCCGGACAGGGGGCTGGCTACACCTTC CSAGQGAGYTF
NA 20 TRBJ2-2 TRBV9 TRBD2 TGTGCCAGCAGCGTAGACCGTAGCCCCCTCTCCACTAGCGGGAGGGGGGAGCTGTTTTTT CASSVDRSPLSTSGRGELFF
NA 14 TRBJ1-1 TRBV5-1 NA TGCGCCAGCAGCCAGGAGACGGTGAACACTGAAGCTTTCTTT CASSQETVNTEAFF